The clone carrying this TCR beta chain was recorded at least ten times. One entry per CDR3 protein, called by TCRdb with MiXCR from the RT-PCR reads. In the table there are about 680,000 distinct CDR3 sequences, around 14% of which are singletons. The clonotype was recovered from a female donor in good health, serving as a healthy control. Sequencing was carried out using memory CD4+ T cells from blood.

The CDR3 coding sequence is TGCAGCGCCACCCGATCACTAGAAGACGAGCAGTACTTC. Translated, it gives CSATRSLEDEQYF. V gene TRBV29-1 combines with J gene TRBJ2-7, with D possibly being TRBD2 (5 bases). Germline V gene lookup returns CDR1 SQVTM and CDR2 ANQGSEA. The V end was cut by 7 bases, the J end by 5 bases, with 18 bases between. The CDR3 consists of 13 residues.